This is a list of T cell receptor beta chains from one sample in a study of cytomegalovirus exposure and HLA in healthy donors. Repertoires were generated with immunoSEQ multiplex PCR, while TCRdb's copy carries only in-frame clones and drops some. This table holds around 120,000 clones, over 60% found once. Sequencing was carried out using PBMCs. The receptors originated from a young man in good health and CMV-seropositive. CDR3s include the opening cysteine and the closing phenylalanine or tryptophan. Fields, in order: J gene, clone size, D gene, V gene, CDR3 protein, CDR3 DNA. The D gene is left open where the match is weak. Rows give clone size only sometimes, using once, few, many, or a class for an expanded clone.

J gene: TRBJ1-2
clone size: once
D gene: -
V gene: TRBV28
CDR3 protein: CASRPNPLQGYTF
CDR3 DNA: TGTGCCAGCAGACCAAACCCTCTCCAGGGCTACACCTTC

J gene: TRBJ1-1
clone size: -
D gene: -
V gene: TRBV10-3
CDR3 protein: CAISESTGEAFF
CDR3 DNA: TGTGCCATCAGTGAGTCGACAGGTGAAGCTTTCTTT

J gene: TRBJ2-7
clone size: -
D gene: TRBD2
V gene: TRBV5-4
CDR3 protein: CASSLGLTDTYEQYF
CDR3 DNA: TGTGCCAGCAGCCTGGGACTAACGGATACCTACGAGCAGTACTTC

J gene: TRBJ1-6
clone size: -
D gene: -
V gene: TRBV18
CDR3 protein: CASSVDRINSPLHF
CDR3 DNA: TGTGCCAGCTCAGTTGACAGAATTAATTCACCCCTCCACTTT

J gene: TRBJ1-2
clone size: -
D gene: -
V gene: TRBV29-1
CDR3 protein: CSVTDRNYGYTF
CDR3 DNA: TGCAGCGTTACGGACAGAAACTATGGCTACACCTTC

J gene: TRBJ2-6
clone size: -
D gene: TRBD2
V gene: TRBV6-4
CDR3 protein: CASSVRLADGANGLTF
CDR3 DNA: TGTGCCAGCAGTGTAAGGCTAGCGGACGGGGCCAACGGCCTGACTTTC

J gene: TRBJ2-7
clone size: -
D gene: TRBD1
V gene: TRBV11-3
CDR3 protein: CASSPGTAPYEQYF
CDR3 DNA: TGTGCCAGCAGCCCCGGGACAGCCCCCTACGAGCAGTACTTC

J gene: TRBJ1-1
clone size: -
D gene: -
V gene: TRBV5-6
CDR3 protein: CASSFNGAEAFF
CDR3 DNA: TGTGCCAGCAGCTTTAACGGAGCTGAAGCTTTCTTT

J gene: TRBJ1-3
clone size: -
D gene: -
V gene: TRBV5-6
CDR3 protein: CASTGYMNSGNTIYF
CDR3 DNA: TGTGCCAGCACAGGGTACATGAACTCTGGAAACACCATATATTTT

J gene: TRBJ1-1
clone size: -
D gene: -
V gene: TRBV11-2
CDR3 protein: CASSLQGNTEAFF
CDR3 DNA: TGTGCCAGCAGCTTACAGGGGAACACTGAAGCTTTCTTT

J gene: TRBJ1-1
clone size: -
D gene: -
V gene: TRBV6-4
CDR3 protein: CASSRVGGETEAFF
CDR3 DNA: TGTGCCAGCTCGAGGGTAGGGGGGGAGACTGAAGCTTTCTTT

J gene: TRBJ1-2
clone size: -
D gene: -
V gene: TRBV27
CDR3 protein: CASSWGAGSSYGYTF
CDR3 DNA: TGTGCCAGCAGTTGGGGCGCAGGGTCGAGCTATGGCTACACCTTC

J gene: TRBJ2-7
clone size: -
D gene: TRBD1
V gene: TRBV7-9
CDR3 protein: CSSSRDRLYEQYF
CDR3 DNA: TGTTCCAGCAGCCGGGACAGGCTCTACGAGCAGTACTTC

J gene: TRBJ2-2
clone size: -
D gene: -
V gene: TRBV12-5
CDR3 protein: CASGSGNTGELFF
CDR3 DNA: TGTGCTAGTGGTTCCGGGAACACCGGGGAGCTGTTTTTT

J gene: TRBJ2-7
clone size: -
D gene: -
V gene: TRBV15
CDR3 protein: CATGRARDTSSYEQYF
CDR3 DNA: TGTGCCACCGGCAGAGCCCGGGACACAAGTTCCTACGAGCAGTACTTC

J gene: TRBJ1-5
clone size: -
D gene: TRBD1
V gene: TRBV5-1
CDR3 protein: CASSLVLTGISNQPQHF
CDR3 DNA: TGCGCCAGCAGCTTGGTTTTGACAGGGATAAGCAATCAGCCCCAGCATTTT

J gene: TRBJ1-3
clone size: -
D gene: -
V gene: TRBV9
CDR3 protein: CASSQKPGETIYF
CDR3 DNA: TGTGCCAGCAGCCAGAAACCAGGGGAGACCATATATTTT

J gene: TRBJ2-1
clone size: -
D gene: -
V gene: TRBV9
CDR3 protein: CASSVALGEQFF
CDR3 DNA: TGTGCCAGCAGCGTAGCTCTCGGTGAGCAGTTCTTC

J gene: TRBJ2-5
clone size: few
D gene: TRBD1
V gene: TRBV27
CDR3 protein: CASRHPGGGETQYF
CDR3 DNA: TGTGCCAGCAGACACCCAGGGGGCGGAGAGACCCAGTACTTC

J gene: TRBJ1-2
clone size: -
D gene: -
V gene: TRBV28
CDR3 protein: CASSFGGDYGYTF
CDR3 DNA: TGTGCCAGCAGTTTTGGGGGGGACTATGGCTACACCTTC

J gene: TRBJ2-7
clone size: -
D gene: -
V gene: TRBV2
CDR3 protein: CASRSEDLTVDIYEQYF
CDR3 DNA: TGTGCCAGCAGGAGCGAAGATCTGACAGTGGACATCTACGAGCAGTACTTC

J gene: TRBJ2-7
clone size: -
D gene: -
V gene: TRBV7-3
CDR3 protein: CASSLISGSEQYF
CDR3 DNA: TGTGCCAGCAGCTTAATATCGGGGTCCGAGCAGTACTTC

J gene: TRBJ2-7
clone size: -
D gene: -
V gene: TRBV7-2
CDR3 protein: CASSFGMGNSYEQYF
CDR3 DNA: TGTGCCAGCAGCTTCGGGATGGGGAACTCCTACGAGCAGTACTTC

J gene: TRBJ2-1
clone size: -
D gene: TRBD1
V gene: TRBV2
CDR3 protein: CASSPIPGQGGSSYNEQFF
CDR3 DNA: TGTGCCAGCAGTCCTATCCCGGGACAGGGTGGAAGCTCCTACAATGAGCAGTTCTTC

J gene: TRBJ2-5
clone size: few
D gene: -
V gene: TRBV18
CDR3 protein: CASSPPGSQETQYF
CDR3 DNA: TGTGCCAGCTCTCCCCCGGGGAGCCAAGAGACCCAGTACTTC

J gene: TRBJ1-2
clone size: -
D gene: TRBD1
V gene: TRBV19
CDR3 protein: CASSSSGTDPRRYTF
CDR3 DNA: TGTGCCAGTAGTTCTTCCGGGACAGACCCTCGGCGCTACACCTTC

J gene: TRBJ2-3
clone size: -
D gene: -
V gene: TRBV19
CDR3 protein: CASSIQDTDTQYF
CDR3 DNA: TGTGCCAGTAGTATACAGGACACAGATACGCAGTATTTT

J gene: TRBJ2-1
clone size: -
D gene: -
V gene: TRBV9
CDR3 protein: CASSNQGNEQFF
CDR3 DNA: TGTGCCAGCAGCAACCAGGGGAATGAGCAGTTCTTC

J gene: TRBJ2-5
clone size: -
D gene: TRBD2
V gene: TRBV9
CDR3 protein: CASSVGASGRAQETQYF
CDR3 DNA: TGTGCCAGCAGCGTAGGAGCTAGCGGGAGGGCCCAAGAGACCCAGTACTTC

J gene: TRBJ2-7
clone size: few
D gene: -
V gene: TRBV21-1
CDR3 protein: CASSKGGIAGRSYEQYF
CDR3 DNA: TGTGCCAGCAGCAAAGGGGGTATTGCGGGACGTTCCTACGAGCAGTACTTC

J gene: TRBJ2-3
clone size: -
D gene: TRBD1
V gene: TRBV5-4
CDR3 protein: CASSLGLTGLTDTQYF
CDR3 DNA: TGTGCCAGCAGCTTGGGATTGACAGGGCTCACAGATACGCAGTATTTT

J gene: TRBJ2-7
clone size: few
D gene: TRBD2
V gene: TRBV5-4
CDR3 protein: CASSPLGAGGPAYEQYF
CDR3 DNA: TGTGCCAGCAGCCCCCTAGGAGCGGGAGGGCCCGCCTACGAGCAGTACTTC

J gene: TRBJ1-1
clone size: -
D gene: TRBD1
V gene: TRBV28
CDR3 protein: CASSLYSSRGRTEAFF
CDR3 DNA: TGTGCCAGCAGTTTATACTCCTCGAGGGGGCGGACTGAAGCTTTCTTT

J gene: TRBJ2-7
clone size: -
D gene: TRBD1
V gene: TRBV9
CDR3 protein: CASSVGDSYEQYF
CDR3 DNA: TGTGCCAGCAGCGTAGGGGACAGCTACGAGCAGTACTTC

J gene: TRBJ2-1
clone size: -
D gene: -
V gene: TRBV11-2
CDR3 protein: CASSLEKTARRDEQFF
CDR3 DNA: TGTGCCAGCAGCTTAGAGAAAACCGCGCGCCGCGATGAGCAGTTCTTC

J gene: TRBJ2-7
clone size: -
D gene: -
V gene: TRBV6-5
CDR3 protein: CASRADRDPEGEQYF
CDR3 DNA: TGTGCCAGCAGGGCCGACCGGGACCCGGAGGGCGAGCAGTACTTC

J gene: TRBJ2-7
clone size: -
D gene: -
V gene: TRBV5-4
CDR3 protein: CASSLEPQTSYEQYF
CDR3 DNA: TGTGCCAGCAGCTTGGAACCTCAAACTTCCTACGAGCAGTACTTC

J gene: TRBJ2-7
clone size: -
D gene: -
V gene: TRBV30
CDR3 protein: CAWIFGVGGGEQYF
CDR3 DNA: TGTGCCTGGATATTTGGGGTCGGAGGAGGCGAGCAGTACTTC

J gene: TRBJ2-1
clone size: few
D gene: -
V gene: TRBV11-2
CDR3 protein: CASSLRPEQFF
CDR3 DNA: TGTGCCAGCAGCCTCAGGCCTGAGCAGTTCTTC

J gene: TRBJ2-7
clone size: -
D gene: TRBD2
V gene: TRBV6-4
CDR3 protein: CASSGPSSGGAPEQYF
CDR3 DNA: TGTGCCAGCAGCGGACCTTCGAGCGGGGGGGCCCCCGAGCAGTACTTC

J gene: TRBJ1-2
clone size: -
D gene: -
V gene: TRBV2
CDR3 protein: CASSEQANYGYTF
CDR3 DNA: TGTGCCAGCAGTGAACAGGCGAACTATGGCTACACCTTC

J gene: TRBJ2-3
clone size: -
D gene: TRBD2
V gene: TRBV5-1
CDR3 protein: CASSLEVAGPTDTQYF
CDR3 DNA: TGCGCCAGCAGCTTGGAGGTAGCGGGGCCCACAGATACGCAGTATTTT

J gene: TRBJ1-6
clone size: -
D gene: -
V gene: TRBV28
CDR3 protein: CASSKDSSYNSPLHF
CDR3 DNA: TGTGCCAGCAGTAAGGACAGCTCCTATAATTCACCCCTCCACTTT

J gene: TRBJ1-4
clone size: -
D gene: -
V gene: TRBV7-6
CDR3 protein: CASSLKAGDEKLFF
CDR3 DNA: TGTGCCAGCAGCTTAAAAGCGGGCGATGAAAAACTGTTTTTT

J gene: TRBJ1-1
clone size: -
D gene: TRBD1
V gene: TRBV19
CDR3 protein: CASSPWTGGNTEAFF
CDR3 DNA: TGTGCCAGTAGTCCCTGGACAGGGGGCAACACTGAAGCTTTCTTT

J gene: TRBJ2-3
clone size: few
D gene: TRBD2
V gene: TRBV6-4
CDR3 protein: CASSIAGSTDTQYF
CDR3 DNA: TGTGCCAGCAGTATAGCGGGTAGCACAGATACGCAGTATTTT

J gene: TRBJ1-4
clone size: -
D gene: TRBD1
V gene: TRBV9
CDR3 protein: CASSVDKGTGDKKLFF
CDR3 DNA: TGTGCCAGCAGCGTAGATAAAGGGACAGGGGATAAAAAACTGTTTTTT

J gene: TRBJ2-3
clone size: -
D gene: TRBD1
V gene: TRBV7-2
CDR3 protein: CASSVGTGNLGDTQYF
CDR3 DNA: TGTGCCAGCAGCGTCGGGACAGGGAATTTGGGAGATACGCAGTATTTT

J gene: TRBJ1-1
clone size: -
D gene: -
V gene: TRBV7-9
CDR3 protein: CSSSLGGLGSEAFF
CDR3 DNA: TGTTCCAGCAGCTTAGGCGGACTGGGCTCTGAAGCTTTCTTT

J gene: TRBJ2-5
clone size: -
D gene: TRBD2
V gene: TRBV5-5
CDR3 protein: CASSLNQASGSFGETQYF
CDR3 DNA: TGTGCCAGCAGCTTGAACCAGGCTAGCGGGAGTTTCGGAGAGACCCAGTACTTC

J gene: TRBJ2-2
clone size: once
D gene: TRBD1
V gene: TRBV7-6
CDR3 protein: CASSRGTGDPGELFF
CDR3 DNA: TGTGCCAGCAGTCGGGGGACAGGGGACCCCGGGGAGCTGTTTTTT

J gene: TRBJ2-7
clone size: once
D gene: TRBD2
V gene: TRBV28
CDR3 protein: CASSVRLAGDLWQYF
CDR3 DNA: TGTGCCAGCAGTGTGCGACTAGCGGGAGATTTATGGCAGTACTTC